This T cell receptor (beta chain) originates from a study of T cells in Graves' hyperthyroidism and ophthalmopathy. Whole-study findings and limits: Most thyroid-expanded clonotypes above 0.001 were also found in blood.

Among ophthalmopathy patients, the Clinical Activity Score reached at least 3, the NOSPECS grade reached at least 4, and duration remained under 3 months. Uncontrolled infections, other autoimmune diseases, pregnancy or lactation led to exclusion of patients. TCR beta CDR3 sequences were amplified from RNA transcripts. The TCR CDR3 was amplified in a first-round RT-PCR using the HTBI primer set. TCRdb itself ran the multiplex PCR reads through MiXCR, one entry per CDR3 protein. This sample has 250,000 to 350,000 distinct CDR3 sequences; 22% occur once, and the top ten carry roughly 60%. This CDR3 has 12 residues. CDR1 is DFQATT, CDR2 SNEGSKA, per germline (reference sequence). V gave up 3 bases and J gave up 4 bases, with 10 bases separating them. Points on this clonotype: Its cognate antigen is unknown.

The chain recombines TRBV20-1 with TRBJ2-7; possible D gene TRBD2, 6 bases. Specimen: blood. This clonotype originated in a man aged 30 to 39 with Graves' ophthalmopathy. CDR3 loop: CSASARGYEQYF. As DNA, the CDR3 is TGCAGTGCTAGCGCCCGGGGGTACGAGCAGTACTTC.